The 17 T cell receptor beta chains below all came from one sample that was sequenced in a study of vaccination effects on CD4 cells after COVID-19. The ViraFEST assay expanded antigen-specific CD4+ T cells with viral peptide pools before sequencing. When nine to ten days of culture had elapsed, CD4+ T cells were isolated. None of the vaccinated had previously contracted SARS-CoV-2, and their nucleocapsid antibodies tested negative. Generated by immunoSEQ multiplex PCR, the TCRdb table keeps only in-frame clones and is missing some. The sample yields 25,000 or so clones, over 55% seen once. These receptors lack a known antigen. Material: CD4+ T cells from PBMCs cultured with HCoV-OC43 spike peptides, obtained before COVID-19 vaccination. Subset given: HCoV-OC43 spike overlapping peptide pool stimulation. Receptors were obtained from a human donor who received a COVID-19 vaccine.

The rearrangement joins TRBV5-4 to TRBJ1-1; D is unresolved. CDR1 and CDR2 (germline): SGHNT, YYREEE (reference sequence). The V end was cut by 3 bases, the J end by 4 bases, with 13 bases between. The CDR3 extends over 14 amino acids. CDR3 sequence reads: CASSSQDGVTEAFF. Here the CDR3 DNA reads TGTGCCAGCAGCTCCCAGGACGGCGTCACTGAAGCTTTCTTT.

The chain employs TRBV19 and TRBJ2-2; TRBD2 aligns across 9 bases. V shed 1 base and J 1 base; nucleotides not matched to a gene: 1. CDR1 is LNHDA and CDR2 is SQIVND in the germline V gene (reference sequence). The CDR3 contains 16 residues. The CDR3 nucleotides are TGTGCCAGTAGTATAGTACTAGCGGGGAACACCGGGGAGCTGTTTTTT. It yields the protein CASSIVLAGNTGELFF.

CDR3 nucleotide sequence: TGTGCCAGTAGGAGACATCACCCGGGGGAAAAACTGTTTTTT. It translates to CASRRHHPGEKLFF. This chain uses TRBV19 with TRBJ1-4; unclear D gene. The CDR3 is 14 residues long. Trimming pared 6 bases from V and 8 bases from J, leaving 16 bases between. The germline V gene encodes CDR1 LNHDA and CDR2 SQIVND (reference sequence).

V and J are TRBV4-1 and TRBJ2-7, with 11 nucleotides matching TRBD2. The V gene end was trimmed by 1 base and the J gene end by 3 bases; junction bases not matched to a gene: 20. Per the germline V gene, CDR1 is MGHRA and CDR2 is YSYEKL. CDR3 length: 21 amino acids. Here the CDR3 reads CASSQAPLAGGSRTIFYEQYF. CDR3 sequence (DNA): TGCGCCAGCAGCCAAGCCCCCCTAGCGGGGGGAAGTCGTACCATCTTCTACGAGCAGTACTTC.

V is TRBV7-9 and J is TRBJ1-2; 11 bases agree with TRBD1. Germline CDR1 is SEHNR and CDR2 is FQNEAQ (reference sequence). This CDR3 region has 14 residues. Trimming cost V 3 bases and J 3 bases; bases outside gene matches: 0. In DNA form, the CDR3 reads TGTGCCAGCAGCTTGGGACAGGGGGACTATGGCTACACCTTC. Amino acid sequence: CASSLGQGDYGYTF.

The rearrangement uses TRBV6-6 and TRBJ1-1; TRBD1 matches 8 bases. Trimming took 5 bases from V and 4 from J; bases not matched to a gene: 6. This CDR3 is built from 14 residues. CDR1 is MNHNY and CDR2 is SVGAGI in the germline V gene (reference sequence). CDR3 amino acids: CASSRGQGITEAFF. CDR3 bases: TGTGCCAGCAGTAGAGGACAGGGAATCACTGAAGCTTTCTTT.

The CDR3 coding sequence is TGTGCCAGCAGCTTTTCTCGAGGGTTTGCTGAAGCTTTCTTT. This translates into CASSFSRGFAEAFF. This chain connects TRBV7-9 to TRBJ1-1; D ambiguous. The CDR3 sequence is 14 residues long. CDR1 SEHNR and CDR2 FQNEAQ come from the germline V gene (reference sequence). Trimming took off 3 bases at V and 6 bases at J, with 14 bases between the two ends.

The chain has TRBV14 and TRBJ1-3; tentatively, D is TRBD1 (5 bases). Germline loops: CDR1 SGHDN, CDR2 FVKESK. The CDR3 spans 14 residues. Trimming removed 3 bases from V and 6 bases from J, with 12 bases in between. The CDR3 DNA reads as TGTGCCAGCAGCCACGGGACGGTCCTAAACACCATATATTTT. It yields the protein CASSHGTVLNTIYF.

The V gene is TRBV28, the J gene TRBJ1-2, with 8 bases identical to TRBD1. Germline CDR1 MDHEN, CDR2 SYDVKM. Unmatched junction bases numbered 2, after V lost 7 bases and J lost 7 bases. The CDR3 spans 11 residues. The CDR3 region is CASTTGGGYTF. CDR3 sequence (DNA): TGTGCCAGCACTACAGGGGGTGGCTACACCTTC.

The rearrangement uses TRBV19 and TRBJ2-3; 9 nucleotides line up with TRBD2. Germline V gives CDR1 LNHDA, CDR2 SQIVND (reference sequence). This CDR3 has 18 amino acids. V dropped 3 bases and J dropped 0; count of bases not matched to a gene: 10. CDR3: CASSISGPSGDSTDTQYF. CDR3 DNA: TGTGCCAGTAGTATCTCTGGACCTAGCGGGGACAGCACAGATACGCAGTATTTT.

The table lists this clone with a few counts. This chain connects TRBV6-4 to TRBJ2-3, with 11 positions matching TRBD1. Germline CDR1 and CDR2: MRHNA and SNTAGT. V lost 4 bases and J lost 3; bases outside the gene matches: 3. The CDR3 runs to 15 residues. The CDR3 bases are TGTGCCAGCAGTGGAGGACAGGGGGCTACAGATACGCAGTATTTT. Translated: CASSGGQGATDTQYF.

The chain uses TRBV5-1 and TRBJ2-1; D may be TRBD1 (5 bases). This CDR3 is 14 amino acids long. V lost 7 bases to trimming and J lost 8 bases, with 19 bases between them. Looked up from germline, CDR1 is SGHRS and CDR2 is YFSETQ. DNA of the CDR3: TGCGCCAGCGGGGCCCCCCCTCGTTACCATGAGCAGTTCTTC. It is translated as CASGAPPRYHEQFF. Supplemented by reference TRBV5-1 and TRBJ2-1, the full variable domain reads KAGVTQTPRYLIKTRGQQVTLSCSPISGHRSVSWYQQTPGQGLQFLFEYFSETQRNKGNFPGRFSGRQFSNSRSEMNVSTLELGDSALYLCASGAPPRYHEQFFGPGTRLTVL.

The gene calls are TRBV28 and TRBJ1-2; possibly TRBD1 for D (5 bases). The length of the CDR3 is 13 residues. Germline V CDR1 and CDR2: MDHEN, SYDVKM. V was clipped by 6 bases and J by 2 bases, with 10 bases between them. The chain's CDR3 is CASSQGSNYGYTF. The DNA of the CDR3 is TGTGCCAGCAGCCAGGGCTCAAACTATGGCTACACCTTC.

The rearrangement uses TRBV5-6 and TRBJ1-1; no reliable D call. Per the germline V gene, CDR1 is SGHDT and CDR2 is YYEEEE. The CDR3 totals 13 residues. V was clipped by 2 bases and J by 1 base, with 6 bases between them. CDR3 residues: CASSLLENTEAFF. The DNA of the CDR3 is TGTGCCAGCAGCTTATTGGAGAACACTGAAGCTTTCTTT.

The chain uses TRBV11-2 and TRBJ2-7; either TRBD1 or TRBD2 may fit D (5 bases each). Germline CDR1 is SGHAT and CDR2 is FQNNGV. V was pared by 6 bases and J by 7 bases, with 22 bases between. The CDR3 has 15 amino acids. The CDR3 sequence is CASRQYTGTIWEQYF. CDR3 nucleotides: TGTGCCAGCAGGCAATATACCGGGACCATATGGGAGCAGTACTTC.

This clone was found a few times. The rearrangement links TRBV7-2 to TRBJ2-1; possibly TRBD1 for D (5 bases). Deletions cut 1 base from V and 7 bases from J, with 14 bases between. This CDR3 spans 15 amino acids. Germline V CDR1 and CDR2: SGHTA, FQGNSA. The CDR3 DNA sequence: TGTGCCAGCAGCTTAGTGGCAGGGTGGCGGAATGAGCAGTTCTTC. Its protein product is CASSLVAGWRNEQFF.

There are a few counts of this clone. The chain couples TRBV10-1 to TRBJ1-5; TRBD1 agrees at 7 bases. Germline V lookup: CDR1 WNHNN, CDR2 SYGVQD (reference sequence). The CDR3 totals 13 residues. The V and J ends lost 4 bases and 7 bases, in that order; junction bases with no gene match: 4. CDR3 bases: TGCGCCAGCAGTGGACAGGGCGGGCAGCCCCAGCATTTT. Its translation is CASSGQGGQPQHF.